This TCR beta chain is from a study of sequential checkpoint blockade in melanoma (dated by TCRdb to between 2017 and 2020). About the investigation overall: In a 1:1 randomization, patients received either first-line nivolumab then ipilimumab (arm A) or ipilimumab then nivolumab (arm B). Both trial sequences were followed by maintenance nivolumab. What the study reported, not specific to this receptor: The model for predicting response that combines TCR metrics with mutation burden needs to be validated in larger, independent patient cohorts.

On this clone itself: Its antigen target is currently unknown. No base-level quality is on record; no much larger clone is a single base apart.

The immunoSEQ Assay was used to immunosequence TCRbeta CDR3 regions from genomic DNA. Before high-throughput sequencing, the genomic DNA was amplified using bias-controlled multiplex PCR. Per the original workflow: To quantify the absolute abundance of each unique TCRbeta CDR3 region, the sequences were collapsed and filtered. Clonality, defined as 1 minus Pielou's evenness, was calculated using only productive rearrangements. A previously published method was used to identify clones with significantly greater frequencies in on-treatment samples than in baseline samples. TCRdb holds this immuneACCESS table with in-frame rearrangements only. Some clones are missing; in checked studies, unresolved V genes explain under half, and the rest has no known cause. Clonal size and the V and J genes are those of that table, whereas D and trimming came from the DNA. This sample has about 12,000 clones in its table, and 55% to 65% of those were observed once. Less than 30% of the sample belongs to the ten largest clones.

The CDR3, cysteine through phenylalanine, is 13 amino acids long. Left in the record is the CDR3 DNA by itself, 39 bases read in frame from the first base. For CDR1 and CDR2, the germline V gene lists LGHNT and FRNRAP. The germline ends are 9 bases apart after V is trimmed by 1 base and J by 8 bases. Taken with the paper, the label for treatment or condition translates to: randomized to nivolumab then ipilimumab (arm A) or the reverse (arm B). None of the patients in the trial had previously been given DNA-damaging chemotherapy. Thawed PBMCs were sorted on a FACS Aria II flow cytometer to isolate live CD3+CD8+ cells negative for CD19 and CD56. CheckMate 064, a randomized, open-label phase II trial of sequential checkpoint blockade, was the source of the samples, all of which came from patients with melanoma. Peripheral blood mononuclear cells were obtained through leukapheresis, purified using Ficoll-Paque, and frozen in human serum containing about 10% DMSO. Purity of sorted blood CD3+CD8+ cells was verified at >98% immediately after sorting, followed by DNA extraction.

The sample consisted of CD8+ T cells sorted from blood (inferred from file names), taken from a patient given nivolumab and ipilimumab in sequence. Recombination linked TRBV12-5 to TRBJ2-1; there is no confident call for the D gene. This clonotype was obtained from a human donor with melanoma. The CDR3 here reads CASGLAHIDEQFF. The DNA is TGTGCTAGTGGTTTGGCGCACATTGATGAGCAGTTCTTC.